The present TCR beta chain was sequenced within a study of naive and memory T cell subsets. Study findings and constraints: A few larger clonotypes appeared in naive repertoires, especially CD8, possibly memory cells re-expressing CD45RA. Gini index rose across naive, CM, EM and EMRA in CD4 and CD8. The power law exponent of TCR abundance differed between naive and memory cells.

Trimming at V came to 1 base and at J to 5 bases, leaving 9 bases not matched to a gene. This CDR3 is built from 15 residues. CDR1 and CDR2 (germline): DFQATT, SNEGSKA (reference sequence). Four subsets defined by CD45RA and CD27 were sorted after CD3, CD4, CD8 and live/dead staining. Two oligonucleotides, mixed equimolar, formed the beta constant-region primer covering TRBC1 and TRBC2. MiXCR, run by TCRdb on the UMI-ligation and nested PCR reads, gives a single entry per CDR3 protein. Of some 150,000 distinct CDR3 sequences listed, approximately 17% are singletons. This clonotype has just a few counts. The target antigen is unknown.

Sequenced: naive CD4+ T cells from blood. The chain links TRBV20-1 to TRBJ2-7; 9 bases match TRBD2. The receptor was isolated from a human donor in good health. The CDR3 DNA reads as TGCAGTGCTAGAGCCACGGCGGGAGGGAGGGACGAGCAGTACTTC. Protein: CSARATAGGRDEQYF.